This TCR beta chain was documented in a study of regulatory T cells in long-lasting Graves disease. Study-wide findings and caveats: Persistent Graves' patients showed less TCR diversity than newly diagnosed ones.

Per the germline V gene, CDR1 is SNHLY and CDR2 is FYNNEI. V lost 6 bases and J lost 0, with 3 bases in between. The CDR3 consists of 11 residues. Building the TCR beta libraries relied on iRepertoire HTBI primers, and CDR3 regions underwent Arm-PCR. TCRdb reanalysed the multiplex PCR reads using MiXCR and keeps one entry per CDR3 protein. This table holds 400,000 to 450,000 distinct CDR3 sequences, about 16% found once. Time point in this sample: newly diagnosed GD, antithyroid drugs for less than 3 months. RNA from PBMCs was the source of the TCR library. This clonotype was observed at least ten times. What it binds is not known. These data were likewise used in another study, on T cells in Graves' hyperthyroidism and ophthalmopathy. That source adds: With the HTBI primer set, the TCR CDR3 went through a first round of RT-PCR.

This specimen consisted of peripheral blood mononuclear cells (PBMCs), obtained at new diagnosis, from a patient treated with antithyroid drugs. The chain has TRBV2 and TRBJ2-7; D unclear. The receptor comes from a woman aged 25 to 39 with Graves disease. The CDR3 DNA is TGTGCCAGCAGGCTCTCCTACGAGCAGTACTTC. Protein product: CASRLSYEQYF.